This TCR beta chain came from a study of CD8+ T cells in alopecia areata listed by TCRdb under 2018. With regard to the full study: The treated patients, all with moderate-to-severe alopecia areata, were enrolled in an open-label pilot trial of oral tofacitinib given at 5 to 10 mg twice daily. Tofacitinib was administered for 6 to 18 months, and 6 months of follow-up off drug were then conducted to assess delayed response and recurrence. The SALT score, which quantifies the percentage of affected scalp surface area, was used to measure disease severity in treated patients. To study T cell clonal expansion in alopecia areata, the researchers applied high-throughput TCRbeta sequencing to both the C3H/HeJ mouse model and human patients. Scalp tissue and sorted CD4+ and CD8+ peripheral blood T cells from patchy and totalis/universalis alopecia areata patients and from healthy controls were covered by human TCRbeta sequencing. Biopsies were taken from tofacitinib-treated patients at baseline and at 4 and 24 weeks of treatment, and a later scalp biopsy was taken in several of the tofacitinib-treated patients. Scalp clonality was compared among normal scalp (n=4), patchy alopecia areata scalp (n=8), and alopecia totalis/universalis scalp (n=8). The RNA source kit depended on sample type: the PAXgene miRNA kit for fixed scalp, the miRNeasy kit for PBMCs, and the RNeasy kit for mouse skin. Amplification of TCRbeta CDR3 regions was done by immunoSEQ multiplex PCR using 35 Vbeta forward primers and 13 Jbeta reverse primers. Summary of the overall study and its limitations: Scalp TCR repertoire analysis is complicated because resident alphabeta T cells in normal human skin are also sequenced, whereas mouse skin is dominated by gammadelta T cells. TCR sequences shared between patients were less clear than in mice, possibly partly because of HLA diversity in the patient population. The treated cohort was small, with a single nonresponder, so links between baseline CD8+ expansion and response need larger studies. During tofacitinib treatment, many expanded lesional clones remained in scalp and blood, and this persistence may partly explain relapse after treatment is stopped. Lesional scalp, especially in alopecia totalis/universalis, showed higher clonality and more expanded CD8+ clones than normal scalp, suggesting antigenic drive. Scalp clonality and the number of expanded CD8+ clones among the top 100 scalp clones were significantly decreased by tofacitinib.

The library was produced with the immunoSEQ multiplex PCR assay. RNA was extracted from all samples and reverse transcribed into cDNA, which served as template for TCR sequencing. First-strand cDNA was synthesized using SuperScript III with a 2:1 mix of oligo-dT and random hexamers. A synthetic immune receptor repertoire was used to measure amplification bias, and any remaining bias was corrected computationally. The paper's processing steps were these. Raw reads were preprocessed for error removal, and CDR3 was defined according to IMGT conventions as running from the conserved cysteine to phenylalanine. Clonality was computed by normalizing Shannon entropy by log2 of the number of productive unique TCRs and subtracting the result from 1. Whether each scalp clone was CD4 or CD8 was inferred by checking scalp TCRbeta sequences against the CD4 and CD8 repertoires from sorted blood. Not all clones reach the TCRdb copy of this immuneACCESS table, which keeps in-frame sequences only. Checked studies attribute under half of the gap to unresolved V genes and leave the rest unexplained. The V and J calls and clone size are taken from that table; D and trimming were inferred from the DNA. This sample holds roughly 180,000 clones; approximately 60% were observed only once. The ten largest make up approximately 3.5% of the sample.

The time point label on this specimen signifies: about 4 weeks on oral tofacitinib. Interpreted using the paper, the treatment or condition label stands for: oral pan-JAK inhibitor, 5-10 mg twice daily. Lesional scalp punch biopsies and peripheral blood were obtained from alopecia areata patients. PBMCs were isolated by density centrifugation and stained for CD3, CD4 and CD8, and CD4+ and CD8+ T cells were sorted on a FACSAria. Based on the germline V gene, the CDR1 and CDR2 sequences are SQVTM and ANQGSEA. The CDR3, cysteine through phenylalanine, is 14 amino acids long. The retained sequence is limited to the CDR3, 42 bases, with the frame set at the first base. The junction shows trimming of 4 bases on V and 2 bases on J, plus 9 bases between the germline ends. Points on this clone: The clone's antigen remains unknown. No much larger clone exists at a distance of one base, and base qualities are not known.

This specimen consisted of CD4+ T cells sorted from blood, obtained at week 4, from a patient treated with tofacitinib. The chain employs TRBV29-1 and TRBJ2-6; TRBD1 is perhaps the D gene, given 5 matching bases. This sequence originates from a human donor with alopecia areata. The sequence in DNA is TGCAGCGTTGTCCCACAGGCTGGGGCCAACGTCCTGACTTTC. Its protein product is CSVVPQAGANVLTF. With the rest looked up from the reference TRBV29-1 and TRBJ2-6 genes rather than sequenced, the full variable domain is SAVISQKPSRDICQRGTSLTIQCQVDSQVTMMFWYRQQPGQSLTLIATANQGSEATYESGFVIDKFPISRPNLTFSTLTVSNMSPEDSSIYLCSVVPQAGANVLTFGAGSRLTVL.